The next 16 T cell receptor beta chains were all read from a single sample in a study of vaccination effects on CD4 cells after COVID-19. CD4+ T cells specific for antigen were expanded with viral peptide pools by the ViraFEST assay before sequencing. Culturing for about 9 days preceded CD4+ T cell isolation. Prior SARS-CoV-2 infection was absent in the vaccine recipients, as shown by negative nucleocapsid antibodies. These receptors' antigens are unknown. This table comes from immunoSEQ multiplex PCR, and its TCRdb copy is limited to in-frame clones, with some not included. The sample lists tens of thousands of clones; just under 80% were seen once. The starting material was CD4+ T cells from PBMCs cultured with HCoV-OC43 spike peptides, obtained before COVID-19 vaccination. Subset meaning: HCoV-OC43 spike overlapping peptide pool stimulation. The receptors shown here come from a human donor who received a COVID-19 vaccine.

This chain uses TRBV6-6 with TRBJ2-7, with 7 bases matching TRBD1. V lost 2 bases to trimming and J lost 6 bases; unmatched junction nucleotides: 7. The germline gives CDR1 MNHNY, CDR2 SVGAGI (reference sequence). The CDR3 is 14 residues long. In DNA, the CDR3 is TGTGCCAGCAGTTACATGGACAGGTTCGGCGAGCAGTACGTC. This encodes CASSYMDRFGEQYV.

CDR3 coding DNA: TGCGCCAGCAGCCATCTCGTGGCAGGGGAGCGAGATACGCAGTATTTT. Its translation is CASSHLVAGERDTQYF. The chain links TRBV5-1 to TRBJ2-3, with D possibly being TRBD1 (6 bases). Germline V gives CDR1 SGHRS, CDR2 YFSETQ. Trimming cost V 4 bases and J 5 bases, with 20 bases left between them. The CDR3 contains 16 residues.

This clone was picked up one time. The chain has TRBV10-2 and TRBJ2-7; 11 bases match TRBD2. Germline CDR1 WSHSY, CDR2 SAAADI. This CDR3 is 13 amino acids long. With V trimmed by 6 bases and J by 5 bases, 3 bases remained unmatched. CDR3 coding DNA: TGCGCCAGCAGGGCTAGCGGGGGGAACGAGCAGTACGTC. Amino acids: CASRASGGNEQYV.

The chain links TRBV6-5 to TRBJ2-2, with 8 bases matching TRBD2. The CDR3 length is 16 residues. From germline, CDR1 is MNHEY and CDR2 SVGAGI. V lost 4 bases and J lost 4; bases outside the gene matches: 8. The CDR3 is CASSSSGGRGTGELFF. CDR3 DNA: TGTGCCAGCAGTTCCTCGGGGGGGAGGGGCACCGGGGAGCTGTTTTTT.

This clone was counted only a few times. J is TRBJ2-1 and V is TRBV5-1; a possible D gene is TRBD2 (7 bases). The CDR3 contains 15 residues. Trimming shortened V by 0 bases and J by 5 bases, and 12 bases separated the two germline ends. CDR1 and CDR2 from the germline V gene are SGHRS and YFSETQ. DNA for the CDR3: TGCGCCAGCAGCTTGGTGTGGGGGGGCAACAATGAGCAGTTCTTC. As protein: CASSLVWGGNNEQFF.

The chain is built from TRBV2 and TRBJ1-5, with TRBD1 as a possible D gene (6 bases). Germline CDR1 and CDR2: SNHLY and FYNNEI. The length of the CDR3 is 14 residues. V lost 6 bases to trimming and J lost 4 bases, with 13 bases between them. The chain's CDR3 is CASSHREGNQPQHF. Written as DNA, the CDR3 is TGTGCCAGCAGCCACAGGGAAGGGAATCAGCCCCAGCATTTT.

The V and J genes are TRBV10-1 and TRBJ1-2; 7 nucleotides align to TRBD1. The CDR3 sequence is 15 residues long. The ends lost 10 bases at V and 1 base at J; junction bases unmatched: 12. Germline V gene sequence: CDR1 WNHNN, CDR2 SYGVQD (reference sequence). The CDR3 coding sequence is TGCGCCAAGAATAGACAGGGCCCTAATAACTATGGCTACACCTTC. Translated: CAKNRQGPNNYGYTF.

V and J are TRBV25-1 and TRBJ1-1; a possible D gene is TRBD1 (6 bases). Deletions cut 8 bases from V and 7 bases from J, with 20 bases between. CDR1 MGHDK and CDR2 SYGVNS come from the germline V gene. The CDR3 loop spans 14 amino acids. Here the CDR3 DNA reads TGTGCCAGCGTTAAAGGGGGAGGACCCCTTGAAGCTTTCTTT. It is translated as CASVKGGGPLEAFF.

The CDR3 DNA reads TGTGCCAGCAGCTCGGGACAGGGGTTTATTGGGGAAAAACTGTTTTTT. It codes for CASSSGQGFIGEKLFF. V usage is TRBV5-8 and J usage is TRBJ1-4; 10 bases fit TRBD1. There are 16 residues in the CDR3. Trimming took 3 bases from V and 8 from J; bases not matched to a gene: 10. Germline V gene sequence: CDR1 SGHTS, CDR2 YDEGEE. The full variable domain, rest sourced from reference TRBV5-8 and TRBJ1-4, is EAGVTQSPTHLIKTRGQQATLRCSPISGHTSVYWYQQALGLGLQFLLWYDEGEERNRGNFPPRFSGRQFPNYSSELNVNALELEDSALYLCASSSGQGFIGEKLFFGSGTQLSVL.

This clone is a singleton in its sample. The J gene is TRBJ2-5, the V gene TRBV5-6; the D is unclear. V dropped 3 bases and J dropped 0 bases, with 12 bases sitting between them. The CDR3 sequence is 15 residues long. Germline V gene data show CDR1 as SGHDT and CDR2 as YYEEEE. CDR3 sequence: CASSSRVPHQETQYF. The CDR3 DNA is TGTGCCAGCAGCTCTAGGGTCCCCCACCAAGAGACCCAGTACTTC.

CDR3 coding DNA: TGCGCCAGCAGCCGAAACAGGGGTAGCAATCAGCCCCAGCATTTT. This translates into CASSRNRGSNQPQHF. The rearrangement links TRBV4-1 to TRBJ1-5; 7 bases are a match to TRBD1. V lost 4 bases, J lost 0 bases, and 3 bases stayed unmatched. The CDR3 covers 15 residues. CDR1 MGHRA and CDR2 YSYEKL come from the germline V gene.

The table lists this clone with a few counts. V and J are TRBV5-1 and TRBJ1-2; 8 nucleotides agree with TRBD1. This CDR3 contains 15 residues. The ends lost 0 bases at V and 7 bases at J; junction bases unmatched: 8. Germline V lookup: CDR1 SGHRS, CDR2 YFSETQ. CDR3 bases: TGCGCCAGCAGCTTGGCCTTCGGACAGGGAGGTGGCTACACCTTC. It encodes CASSLAFGQGGGYTF.

This clone occurred a few times. The chain recombines TRBV11-2 with TRBJ2-1, with 7 bases aligning to TRBD1. Losses at the gene ends were 7 bases for V and 4 bases for J; bases not matched to a gene: 7. The germline V gene encodes CDR1 SGHAT and CDR2 FQNNGV. This CDR3 has 14 residues. The CDR3 reads CASTQGEGYNEQFF. CDR3 nucleotides: TGTGCCAGCACCCAGGGGGAAGGGTACAATGAGCAGTTCTTC.

The rearrangement joins TRBV7-9 to TRBJ2-3; 7 bases match TRBD1. Germline trimming cut 6 bases from V and 2 bases from J; bases unmatched to any gene: 8. The CDR3 runs 15 residues. Germline CDR1 reads SEHNR; CDR2 reads FQNEAQ (reference sequence). The CDR3 sequence is CASRARDRPTDTQYF. CDR3 DNA: TGTGCCAGCAGGGCCCGGGACAGACCCACAGATACGCAGTATTTT.

J is TRBJ1-2 and V is TRBV7-2, with TRBD1 matching 7 bases. From germline, CDR1 is SGHTA and CDR2 FQGNSA. The CDR3 length is 14 residues. The V and J ends lost 1 base and 8 bases, in that order; junction bases with no gene match: 7. The CDR3 sequence: CASSLVTGAGGYTF. CDR3 sequence (DNA): TGTGCCAGCAGCTTAGTCACAGGGGCGGGGGGCTACACCTTC.

This clone was counted a single time. The rearrangement links TRBV6-2 or TRBV6-3 to TRBJ1-5, with 8 bases aligning to TRBD1. V gave up 2 bases and J gave up 3 bases; unmatched junction bases: 3. Germline V CDR1 and CDR2: MNHEY, SVGEGT. This CDR3 comprises 15 residues. CDR3 region: CASSYAGGPNQPQHF. CDR3 nucleotides: TGTGCCAGCAGTTACGCAGGGGGCCCCAATCAGCCCCAGCATTTT.